These 7 T cell receptor beta chains originate from one sample sequenced in a study of cytomegalovirus exposure and HLA in healthy donors. With 60 Vbeta and 13 Jbeta primers, the PCR was carried out. Measured with immunoSEQ multiplex PCR; TCRdb has only the in-frame clones, and not every one. This table has about 130,000 clones, roughly 79% appearing once. Sequencing was done on a sample of PBMCs. These receptors all stem from a boy under 10 years old in good health and CMV-seronegative.

The chain combines TRBV29-1 with TRBJ2-5; tentative D call: TRBD1 (7 bases). The last part of the DNA fits TRBJ2-7 better; the J call may be wrong. The length of the CDR3 is 14 residues. The germline gives CDR1 SQVTM, CDR2 ANQGSEA. CDR3 nucleotide sequence: TGCAGTGCCTTGGGGGGACAGAAGGGTTACGAGCAGTACTTC. It yields the protein CSALGGQKGYEQYF.

This chain connects TRBV11-2 to TRBJ2-1, with 8 bases fitting TRBD2. CDR3 length: 19 residues. CDR1 SGHAT and CDR2 FQNNGV come from the germline V gene. Germline trimming cut 2 bases from V and 0 bases from J; bases unmatched to any gene: 12. CDR3 nucleotides: TGTGCCAGCAGCTTAAGACGGCTAGCGGGCACTAGCTCCTACAATGAGCAGTTCTTC. Translated: CASSLRRLAGTSSYNEQFF.

The chain uses TRBV11-2 and TRBJ1-6; possibly TRBD1 for D (5 bases). CDR3 size: 15 residues. The V end lost 2 bases, the J end lost 7 bases, and 12 bases lay between the germline ends. Per germline, CDR1 SGHAT and CDR2 FQNNGV. CDR3 protein: CASSLLGQGNSPLHF. CDR3 DNA sequence: TGTGCCAGCAGCTTACTGGGGCAGGGCAATTCACCCCTCCACTTT.

V gene TRBV19 combines with J gene TRBJ1-1, with D perhaps matching TRBD1 (5 bases). CDR1 LNHDA and CDR2 SQIVND come from the germline V gene (reference sequence). V was clipped by 5 bases and J by 1 base, with 11 bases between them. CDR3 length: 14 residues. The CDR3 loop reads CASSLRGTNTEAFF. CDR3 DNA sequence: TGTGCCAGTAGTCTGCGGGGGACGAACACTGAAGCTTTCTTT.

J is TRBJ1-3 and V is TRBV9; D might be TRBD1 (6 bases). CDR1 and CDR2 (germline): SGDLS, YYNGEE. CDR3 length equals 15 residues. The ends were cut back, 0 bases at V and 2 bases at J, with 9 bases in the middle. The CDR3 DNA reads TGTGCCAGCAGCGTAGATTCAGGGGCTGGAAACACCATATATTTT. Its protein is CASSVDSGAGNTIYF.

The chain has TRBV6-1 and TRBJ1-6, with D perhaps TRBD1 (5 bases). Between the trimmed V and J ends, which lost 5 bases and 9 bases, there was a span of 17 bases. Per germline, CDR1 MNHNS and CDR2 SASEGT. The CDR3 extends over 15 amino acids. The CDR3 is CASSNVGHPSSPLHF. The CDR3, as DNA: TGTGCCAGCAGTAACGTCGGACATCCGTCTTCACCCCTCCACTTT.

The rearrangement joins TRBV29-1 to TRBJ1-2; 7 nucleotides match TRBD1. Looked up from germline, CDR1 is SQVTM and CDR2 is ANQGSEA. The CDR3 totals 16 residues. Germline trimming cut 0 bases from V and 0 bases from J; bases unmatched to any gene: 7. The CDR3 here is CSVEEETDRSNYGYTF. CDR3 coding DNA: TGCAGCGTTGAAGAGGAAACGGACAGGTCTAACTATGGCTACACCTTC.